The present T cell receptor beta chain was sequenced within a study of OX40 agonist ivuxolimab in advanced cancers. For the study at large: Melanoma, hepatocellular carcinoma, head and neck or renal cell cancer occurred in dose-escalation patients.

Method: immunoSEQ multiplex PCR; TCRdb's copy keeps in-frame clones and lacks some. The profile shows tens of thousands of clones, around 93% of them singletons. The germline V gene has CDR1 SEHNR and CDR2 FQNEAQ (reference sequence). Trimming shortened V by 2 bases and J by 5 bases, and 10 bases separated the two germline ends. CDR3 length equals 14 residues. Points on this clone: Its antigen is not identified.

Collection of blood occurred at baseline, at cycle 4 day 1, and at cycle 7 day 1. Study outcomes and limitations: There was clonal expansion of CD4+ and CD8+ blood T cells by week 6 at 0.1 to 3.0 mg/kg.

The origin of this receptor is an adult with an advanced solid tumor such as melanoma, head and neck, liver or kidney cancer. The genes are TRBV7-9 and TRBJ1-5, with unresolved D. Sequencing was performed on CD4+ or CD8+ T cells sorted from blood, taken in a trial of the OX40 agonist ivuxolimab. CDR3 nucleotide sequence: TGTGCCAGCAGCTTACCGGGAAGAGATCAGCCCCAGCATTTT. Translating it yields CASSLPGRDQPQHF.